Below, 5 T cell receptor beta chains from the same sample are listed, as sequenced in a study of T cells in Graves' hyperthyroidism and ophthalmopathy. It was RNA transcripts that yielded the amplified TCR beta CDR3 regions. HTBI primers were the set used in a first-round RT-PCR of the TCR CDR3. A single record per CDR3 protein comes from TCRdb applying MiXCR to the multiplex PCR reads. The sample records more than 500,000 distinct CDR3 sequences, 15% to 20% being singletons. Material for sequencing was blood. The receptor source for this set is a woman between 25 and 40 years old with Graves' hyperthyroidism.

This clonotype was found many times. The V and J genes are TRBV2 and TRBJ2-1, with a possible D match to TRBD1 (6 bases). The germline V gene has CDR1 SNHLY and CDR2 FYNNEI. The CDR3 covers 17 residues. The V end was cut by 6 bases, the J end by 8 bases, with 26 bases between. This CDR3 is CASREALTGATFDEQFF. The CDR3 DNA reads TGTGCCAGCAGAGAGGCCTTGACAGGAGCAACTTTCGATGAGCAGTTCTTC.

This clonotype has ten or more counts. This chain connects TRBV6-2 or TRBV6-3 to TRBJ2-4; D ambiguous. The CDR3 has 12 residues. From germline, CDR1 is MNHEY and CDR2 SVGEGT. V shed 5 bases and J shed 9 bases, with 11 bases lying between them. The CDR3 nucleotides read TGTGCCAGCAGTGCGGCGCGGATCATTCAGTACTTC. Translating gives CASSAARIIQYF.

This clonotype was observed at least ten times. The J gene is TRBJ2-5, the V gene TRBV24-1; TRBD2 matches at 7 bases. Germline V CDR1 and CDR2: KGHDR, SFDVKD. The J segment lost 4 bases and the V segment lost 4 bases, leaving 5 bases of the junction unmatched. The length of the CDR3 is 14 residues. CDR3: CATSEHGGRETQYF. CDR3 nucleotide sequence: TGTGCCACCAGTGAACACGGGGGGAGAGAGACCCAGTACTTC.

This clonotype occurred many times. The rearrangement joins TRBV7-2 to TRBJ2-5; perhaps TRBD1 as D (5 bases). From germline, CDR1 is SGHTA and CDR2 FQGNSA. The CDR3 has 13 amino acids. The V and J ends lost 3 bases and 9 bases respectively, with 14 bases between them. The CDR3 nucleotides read TGTGCCAGCAGCTTGAGCCCTGAAGGGGCCCAGTACTTC. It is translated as CASSLSPEGAQYF.

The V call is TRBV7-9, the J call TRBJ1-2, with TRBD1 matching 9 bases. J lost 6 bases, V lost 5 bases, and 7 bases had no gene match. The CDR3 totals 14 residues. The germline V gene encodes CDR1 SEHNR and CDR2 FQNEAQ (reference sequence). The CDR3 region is CASSRSGQGDGYTF. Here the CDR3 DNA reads TGTGCCAGCAGCCGCTCGGGACAGGGAGATGGCTACACCTTC.